This T cell receptor beta chain was obtained from a study of blood T cell repertoires in COVID-19. Study-wide background: Whether acute or convalescent, the COVID-19 samples came from the United States, Italy and Spain. In each case, the material was cDNA or gDNA derived from T cells, B-cell-depleted T cells, or PBMCs.

Produced via immunoSEQ multiplex PCR; TCRdb's table is partial and in-frame only. The table lists some 110,000 clones, more than 75% of them singletons. From germline, CDR1 is LNHDA and CDR2 SQIVND (reference sequence). Between the trimmed V and J ends, which lost 6 bases and 2 bases, there was a span of 10 bases. The length of the CDR3 is 13 residues. The J gene is TRBJ2-5, the V gene TRBV19, with a possible D match to TRBD1 (5 bases). The source material was peripheral blood. The sequence came from a man aged 55-75 years with acute or convalescent COVID-19. The CDR3 nucleotides read TGTGCCAGTAGACCCCGACAGCAAGAGACCCAGTACTTC. This sequence encodes CASRPRQQETQYF.